The source of this TCR beta chain is a study of Ad26.COV2.S vaccination and SARS-CoV-2 variants. Assay used: immunoSEQ multiplex PCR; TCRdb lists only in-frame clones, some missing. The table has approximately 350,000 clones, roughly 91% seen once. Treatment described: 15 to 20 received Ad26.COV2.S at low or high dose, single or two shots; about five received placebo; per-sample allocation not given. Samples were taken on day 63 after the first vaccine or placebo injection. General study points: Analyses of TCR breadth and depth may have underestimated total T cell responses.

This CDR3 comprises 19 residues. CDR1 is SGHAT and CDR2 is FQNNGV in the germline V gene. J gave up 1 base and V 5 bases, and 17 bases lay outside the gene matches. Of note for this clone: Its antigen is still unknown.

This specimen consisted of peripheral blood, obtained in a trial of Ad26.COV2.S vaccine versus placebo. This rearrangement joins TRBV11-2 to TRBJ2-5; 9 bases are a match to TRBD2. The sequence was collected from a person aged 18-60 years who received the Ad26.COV2.S COVID-19 vaccine or a placebo. The CDR3 reads CASSPGGPGRLAVQETQYF. DNA of the CDR3: TGTGCCAGCAGCCCAGGGGGTCCCGGGAGACTAGCGGTCCAAGAGACCCAGTACTTC.